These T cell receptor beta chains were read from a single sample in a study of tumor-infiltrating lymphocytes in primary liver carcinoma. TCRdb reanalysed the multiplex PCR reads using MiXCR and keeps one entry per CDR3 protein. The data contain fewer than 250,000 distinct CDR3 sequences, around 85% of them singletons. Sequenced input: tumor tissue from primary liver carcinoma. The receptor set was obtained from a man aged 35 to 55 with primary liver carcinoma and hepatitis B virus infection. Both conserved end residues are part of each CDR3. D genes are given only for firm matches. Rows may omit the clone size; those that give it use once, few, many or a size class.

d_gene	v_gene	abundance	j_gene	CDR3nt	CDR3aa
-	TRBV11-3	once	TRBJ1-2	TGTGCCAGCAACCTAACGAGACAGTCCTCATCGCACTCCTGCTACACCTTC	CASNLTRQSSSHSCYTF
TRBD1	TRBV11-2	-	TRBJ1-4	TGTGGCAGCAGCCTCGGTCAGGGGGCGGAAAAACTGTTTTTT	CGSSLGQGAEKLFF
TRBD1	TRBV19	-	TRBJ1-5	TGTGCCAATAGTTTGGGGACAGTTAGCAATCAGCCCCAGCATTTT	CANSLGTVSNQPQHF
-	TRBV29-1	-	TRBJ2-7	TGCAGCGCCATGACACCTGGGACCGGCATTCCCTACGATCAGTACTTC	CSAMTPGTGIPYDQYF
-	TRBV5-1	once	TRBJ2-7	TGCGCCATCAGCTTGGAGGTTTCCTACGAGCAGTGCTTC	CAISLEVSYEQCF
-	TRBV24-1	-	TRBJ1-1	TGTGCCACCAGCTCCTCGGGGGTCACTGAAGCTTTCTTT	CATSSSGVTEAFF
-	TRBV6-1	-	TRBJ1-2	TGTGCCAGCATACTTTCCGGGACTGGGTCTGACGGCTACACCTTC	CASILSGTGSDGYTF
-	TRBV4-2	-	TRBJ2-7	TGTGCCAGCAACCAAGGAAATTCCTACGATCAGTACTTC	CASNQGNSYDQYF
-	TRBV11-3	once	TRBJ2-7	TGTGCCAGCAGCTTAGGGGTATCGTACGAGCACTACTTC	CASSLGVSYEHYF
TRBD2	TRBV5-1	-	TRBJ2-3	TGCGCCAGCAGCATTCTAGCGGGGAATAACACATATACGCAGTATTTT	CASSILAGNNTYTQYF
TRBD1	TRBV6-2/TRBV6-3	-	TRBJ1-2	TGTGTCAGCAGAAGACAGGGCGCGAACTACGGCCACACCTTC	CVSRRQGANYGHTF
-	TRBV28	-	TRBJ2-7	TGTGCCAGCAGTTCAACTAGTGGGAGTCTCCACGAGCAGTACTTC	CASSSTSGSLHEQYF
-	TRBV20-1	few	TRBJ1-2	TGCAGTGCTAGAGGGGGTAAAGACAGATATGGCTACACCTTC	CSARGGKDRYGYTF
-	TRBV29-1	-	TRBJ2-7	TGCAGCGTCGCCCTTTGGGACACCTCCTACGAGCAATACTTC	CSVALWDTSYEQYF
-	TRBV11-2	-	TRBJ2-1	TGTGCCACCGGCTTATTGGGGTTGTCCTACAATGAGCAGTTCTTC	CATGLLGLSYNEQFF
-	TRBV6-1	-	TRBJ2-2	TGTACCAGCAGTGAAGTCCCTACTAGCTCACCCGGGGAGCTGTTTTTT	CTSSEVPTSSPGELFF
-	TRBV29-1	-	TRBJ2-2	TGCAGCGTTAAGGGGGGGGCGAACATCGGGGAGCTGTTTTTT	CSVKGGANIGELFF
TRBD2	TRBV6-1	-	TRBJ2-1	TGTGCCAGCAGTACTGGGACTAGCGGCCAAAGGGAGCAGTTCTTC	CASSTGTSGQREQFF
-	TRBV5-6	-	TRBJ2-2	TGTGCCAGCAGTCTGTGTCTAGGTACGAACACCGGGGAGCTGTCTTTT	CASSLCLGTNTGELSF
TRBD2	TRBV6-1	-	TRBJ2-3	TGTGCCAGCATTGACACTAGCGGCGCAGATATGCAGTATTTT	CASIDTSGADMQYF
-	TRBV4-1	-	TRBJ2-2	TGTGCCGGCAGCCAAGTCGCCACCACCGGGGAGCTGTTTTTT	CAGSQVATTGELFF
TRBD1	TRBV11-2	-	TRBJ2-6	TGTGCCAGCAGGATGGGGGGAGACAGGGGCATTTCCCTATCTGGGGCCAACGACCTGACTTTC	CASRMGGDRGISLSGANDLTF
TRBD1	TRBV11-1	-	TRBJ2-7	TGTACGAACAGGGGGAAGCGATCCTACGAGCAGTACTTC	CTNRGKRSYEQYF
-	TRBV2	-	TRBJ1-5	TGTGCCAGGAGCACGGTAGGGGGCAATCAGCCCCAGCATTTT	CARSTVGGNQPQHF
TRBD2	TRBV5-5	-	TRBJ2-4	TGTGTCAGCAGCCTATCGGGAGGGCCGGGGGACATTCAGTACTTC	CVSSLSGGPGDIQYF
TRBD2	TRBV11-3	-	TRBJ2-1	TGTGCCAGCAGCACCAGGACTAGAGGGCTATACAATGAGCAGATCTTC	CASSTRTRGLYNEQIF
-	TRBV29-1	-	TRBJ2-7	TGCAGCGCCATGACATCTGGGACCGGCGCTCTCTACGAGCATTACTTC	CSAMTSGTGALYEHYF
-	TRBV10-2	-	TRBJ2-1	TGCGCCAGCAGCCACGGGTACAGTAAGCAGTTCTTC	CASSHGYSKQFF
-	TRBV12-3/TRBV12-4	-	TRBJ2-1	TGTGCCAGCAGTTTAGATAACATTGAGCAGTTTTTC	CASSLDNIEQFF
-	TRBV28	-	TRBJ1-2	TGTGCCAACAGTCCCAGGGGCTATGGTTACACCTTC	CANSPRGYGYTF
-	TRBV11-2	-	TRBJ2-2	TGTGTCATCAGCCCCCGGACAACTACGAACACCGGGGAGCTGTTTTTT	CVISPRTTTNTGELFF
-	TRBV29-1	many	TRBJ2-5	TGCAGCGTTGTGTCTGGGACCACATGGGAGACCCAGTACTTC	CSVVSGTTWETQYF
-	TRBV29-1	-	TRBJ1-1	TGTAGCGTTCGGGCGGGGTGGGGAATGAACACTGAAGTCTTCTTT	CSVRAGWGMNTEVFF
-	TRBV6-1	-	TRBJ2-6	TGTGCCAGCTGTCCCCGAGGGGCTGGTGCCAACGTCCTGACATTC	CASCPRGAGANVLTF
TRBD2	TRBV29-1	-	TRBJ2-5	TGCAACGTTCAGACTAGCGGGAGTTGGGCAAAGACCCAGTATTTC	CNVQTSGSWAKTQYF
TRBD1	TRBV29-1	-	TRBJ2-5	TGCAGCGTTGACGCGGACAGGGGGCAAACAGAGACCCAGTACTTC	CSVDADRGQTETQYF
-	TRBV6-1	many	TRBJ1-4	TGTGCCAGCAGTGAAGGCTCGGGTTCGGGTAATGAAAAACTGTTTTTT	CASSEGSGSGNEKLFF
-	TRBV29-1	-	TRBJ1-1	TGCAGCGGTGGACATGACACTGAAGCATTCTTT	CSGGHDTEAFF
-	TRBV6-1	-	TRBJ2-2	TGTGCCAGCAACCCCCGGGGGACAGTAGAGGAGCTGTTTTTT	CASNPRGTVEELFF
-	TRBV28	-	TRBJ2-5	TGTGCGAGCAGTCGGGACGTTGGGCAAGAGACCCAGAACTTC	CASSRDVGQETQNF
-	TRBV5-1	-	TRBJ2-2	TGCGCCAGCAACGCCCACTTGGGCGGAACGAACACCGGGGTGCTGTTTTTT	CASNAHLGGTNTGVLFF
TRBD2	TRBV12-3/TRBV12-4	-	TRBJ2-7	TGCGCCAGCAGACCCCATCTAGCGGTCTCCTACGAGCAGTACTTC	CASRPHLAVSYEQYF
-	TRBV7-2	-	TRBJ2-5	TGTGCCAGCAGCCCTTTGGTTGAGACCCAGTACTTC	CASSPLVETQYF
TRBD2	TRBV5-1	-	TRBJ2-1	TGCGCCAGCAGCTCGACGGGACTAGCTTGGCAGTTCTTC	CASSSTGLAWQFF
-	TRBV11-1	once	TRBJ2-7	TGTGGCAGCAGCTCCTCGCGGAGTGGCGAGCAGTATTTC	CGSSSSRSGEQYF
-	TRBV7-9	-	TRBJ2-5	TGTGTCAGCAGCCAGGAAAGGGAGACCCAGTACTTC	CVSSQERETQYF